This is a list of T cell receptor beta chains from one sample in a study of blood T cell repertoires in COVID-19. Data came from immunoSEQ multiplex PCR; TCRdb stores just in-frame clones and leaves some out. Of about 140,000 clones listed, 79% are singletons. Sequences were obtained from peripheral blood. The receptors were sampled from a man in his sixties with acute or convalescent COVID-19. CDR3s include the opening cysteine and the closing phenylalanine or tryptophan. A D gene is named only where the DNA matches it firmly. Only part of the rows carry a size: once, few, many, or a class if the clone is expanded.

cdr3_aa: CASSQVRVTEAFF
cdr3_nt: TGTGCCAGCTCACAAGTGAGGGTCACTGAAGCTTTCTTT
d_call: -
j_call: TRBJ1-1
v_call: TRBV18
clone_size: -

cdr3_aa: CASSPPNGQIPYEQYF
cdr3_nt: TGTGCCAGCAGCCCTCCCAATGGACAGATCCCCTACGAGCAGTACTTC
d_call: -
j_call: TRBJ2-7
v_call: TRBV5-6
clone_size: -

cdr3_aa: CASSDSNGQIDTQYF
cdr3_nt: TGTGCCAGCAGTGACTCCAACGGACAGATAGATACGCAGTATTTT
d_call: -
j_call: TRBJ2-3
v_call: TRBV6-4
clone_size: -

cdr3_aa: CASSYTGGGEETQYF
cdr3_nt: TGTGCCAGCAGTTACACCGGGGGGGGCGAAGAGACCCAGTACTTC
d_call: TRBD2
j_call: TRBJ2-5
v_call: TRBV6-6
clone_size: few

cdr3_aa: CASSSGTIGYEQFF
cdr3_nt: TGTGCCAGCAGTTCCGGGACAATCGGCTATGAGCAGTTCTTC
d_call: -
j_call: TRBJ2-1
v_call: TRBV27
clone_size: -

cdr3_aa: CASSLDTGSPLHF
cdr3_nt: TGCGCCAGCAGCTTGGACACGGGGTCACCCCTCCACTTT
d_call: -
j_call: TRBJ1-6
v_call: TRBV5-1
clone_size: -

cdr3_aa: CASSDGGGNQPQHF
cdr3_nt: TGTGCCAGCAGTGATGGGGGGGGGAATCAGCCCCAGCATTTT
d_call: -
j_call: TRBJ1-5
v_call: TRBV6-1
clone_size: -

cdr3_aa: CASSIGTGNQPQHF
cdr3_nt: TGCGCCAGCAGCATCGGGACAGGCAATCAGCCCCAGCATTTT
d_call: TRBD1
j_call: TRBJ1-5
v_call: TRBV5-1
clone_size: -

cdr3_aa: CASSAGDMNTEAFF
cdr3_nt: TGTGCCAGCAGTGCAGGGGACATGAACACTGAAGCTTTCTTT
d_call: -
j_call: TRBJ1-1
v_call: TRBV2
clone_size: -

cdr3_aa: CAISVNGVNQPQHF
cdr3_nt: TGTGCCATCAGTGTAAACGGAGTAAATCAGCCCCAGCATTTT
d_call: -
j_call: TRBJ1-5
v_call: TRBV10-3
clone_size: -

cdr3_aa: CASSPPLGLRGYTF
cdr3_nt: TGTGCCAGCAGCCCTCCGTTGGGCCTTCGGGGCTACACCTTC
d_call: -
j_call: TRBJ1-2
v_call: TRBV28
clone_size: -

cdr3_aa: CASSAAPRYGYTF
cdr3_nt: TGTGCCAGCAGCGCCGCCCCCAGGTATGGCTACACCTTC
d_call: -
j_call: TRBJ1-2
v_call: TRBV9
clone_size: -

cdr3_aa: CASSLRTGGTPSGYTF
cdr3_nt: TGCGCCAGCAGCCTTAGAACAGGGGGCACCCCATCGGGCTACACCTTC
d_call: TRBD1
j_call: TRBJ1-2
v_call: TRBV4-3
clone_size: -

cdr3_aa: CASSLGQFNQPQHF
cdr3_nt: TGTGCCAGCAGCCTGGGACAGTTTAATCAGCCCCAGCATTTT
d_call: TRBD1
j_call: TRBJ1-5
v_call: TRBV7-8
clone_size: -

cdr3_aa: CASSRHETGLSHEQYF
cdr3_nt: TGTGCCAGCAGCCGACACGAGACAGGGCTGTCTCACGAGCAGTACTTC
d_call: TRBD1
j_call: TRBJ2-7
v_call: TRBV14
clone_size: -

cdr3_aa: CASTVNGLSIQYF
cdr3_nt: TGTGCCAGTACCGTAAACGGACTCAGCATTCAGTACTTC
d_call: -
j_call: TRBJ2-4
v_call: TRBV19
clone_size: -

cdr3_aa: CASSYFGGSGTGELFF
cdr3_nt: TGTGCCAGCAGTTACTTTGGCGGGAGCGGGACCGGGGAGCTGTTTTTT
d_call: TRBD2
j_call: TRBJ2-2
v_call: TRBV6-5
clone_size: -

cdr3_aa: CASSNPQGAPSYEQYF
cdr3_nt: TGTGCCAGCAGCAACCCACAGGGGGCCCCCTCCTACGAGCAGTACTTC
d_call: TRBD1
j_call: TRBJ2-7
v_call: TRBV3-1/TRBV3-2
clone_size: -

cdr3_aa: CSVRTSGTGEQYF
cdr3_nt: TGCAGCGTTAGGACTAGTGGGACCGGCGAGCAGTACTTC
d_call: TRBD2
j_call: TRBJ2-7
v_call: TRBV29-1
clone_size: -

cdr3_aa: CASSIWDSKETQYF
cdr3_nt: TGTGCCAGCAGCATATGGGACAGCAAAGAGACCCAGTACTTC
d_call: TRBD1
j_call: TRBJ2-5
v_call: TRBV9
clone_size: -

cdr3_aa: CASSRPGTQYYEQYF
cdr3_nt: TGTGCCAGCAGCCGCCCCGGGACTCAATACTACGAGCAGTACTTC
d_call: -
j_call: TRBJ2-7
v_call: TRBV7-9
clone_size: -

cdr3_aa: CAIRDSLGEQYF
cdr3_nt: TGTGCCATCAGGGACAGTCTGGGGGAGCAGTACTTC
d_call: -
j_call: TRBJ2-7
v_call: TRBV10-3
clone_size: -

cdr3_aa: CASSSRDSSSGNTIYF
cdr3_nt: TGTGCCAGCAGCAGCCGGGACAGCTCCTCTGGAAACACCATATATTTT
d_call: TRBD1
j_call: TRBJ1-3
v_call: TRBV3-1/TRBV3-2
clone_size: -

cdr3_aa: CASSLDGTYEQYF
cdr3_nt: TGTGCCAGCAGCTTAGACGGTACCTACGAGCAGTACTTC
d_call: -
j_call: TRBJ2-7
v_call: TRBV11-3
clone_size: few

cdr3_aa: CASSSRASGSNEQFF
cdr3_nt: TGTGCCAGCAGCTCGCGGGCTAGCGGGAGCAACGAGCAGTTCTTC
d_call: TRBD2
j_call: TRBJ2-1
v_call: TRBV3-1/TRBV3-2
clone_size: -

cdr3_aa: CASALAGERDTQYF
cdr3_nt: TGTGCCAGTGCACTAGCGGGAGAACGAGATACGCAGTATTTT
d_call: TRBD2
j_call: TRBJ2-3
v_call: TRBV19
clone_size: -

cdr3_aa: CASNGYRSNSNQPQHF
cdr3_nt: TGTGCCAGCAATGGGTACAGGAGCAATAGCAATCAGCCCCAGCATTTT
d_call: -
j_call: TRBJ1-5
v_call: TRBV2
clone_size: -

cdr3_aa: CSVGNGRNYEQYF
cdr3_nt: TGCAGCGTTGGAAACGGGAGGAACTACGAGCAGTACTTC
d_call: TRBD2
j_call: TRBJ2-7
v_call: TRBV29-1
clone_size: -

cdr3_aa: CASSTPGLPNSPLHF
cdr3_nt: TGTGCCAGCAGCACACCGGGACTTCCTAATTCACCCCTCCACTTT
d_call: -
j_call: TRBJ1-6
v_call: TRBV5-6
clone_size: -

cdr3_aa: CSVEDRGDSSYNEQFF
cdr3_nt: TGCAGCGTTGAAGATCGGGGTGATAGCTCCTACAATGAGCAGTTCTTC
d_call: -
j_call: TRBJ2-1
v_call: TRBV29-1
clone_size: -

cdr3_aa: CASSRDRAYNEQFF
cdr3_nt: TGTGCCAGCAGCCGGGACAGGGCCTACAATGAGCAGTTCTTC
d_call: TRBD1
j_call: TRBJ2-1
v_call: TRBV7-2
clone_size: -

cdr3_aa: CASSPEGPWGTQYF
cdr3_nt: TGTGCCAGCAGCCCAGAGGGCCCATGGGGGACCCAGTACTTC
d_call: -
j_call: TRBJ2-5
v_call: TRBV7-2
clone_size: -

cdr3_aa: CASSLGWVAGTLYNEQFF
cdr3_nt: TGTGCCAGCAGCTTAGGTTGGGTAGCGGGGACCCTATACAATGAGCAGTTCTTC
d_call: TRBD2
j_call: TRBJ2-1
v_call: TRBV13
clone_size: -

cdr3_aa: CASSLSPNTEAFF
cdr3_nt: TGTGCCAGCAGTTTATCCCCTAACACTGAAGCTTTCTTT
d_call: -
j_call: TRBJ1-1
v_call: TRBV27
clone_size: -

cdr3_aa: CASSISGTGYEQYF
cdr3_nt: TGTGCCAGCAGCATCTCCGGGACAGGCTACGAGCAGTACTTC
d_call: TRBD1
j_call: TRBJ2-7
v_call: TRBV5-4
clone_size: -

cdr3_aa: CASSSGQVYGYTF
cdr3_nt: TGTGCCAGCAGCTCGGGACAGGTCTATGGCTACACCTTC
d_call: TRBD1
j_call: TRBJ1-2
v_call: TRBV6-5
clone_size: -

cdr3_aa: CASSVVDTGELFF
cdr3_nt: TGTGCCAGCAGCGTAGTAGACACCGGGGAGCTGTTTTTT
d_call: -
j_call: TRBJ2-2
v_call: TRBV9
clone_size: -

cdr3_aa: CASRPGLREWQYF
cdr3_nt: TGTGCCAGCAGGCCGGGACTCCGAGAATGGCAGTACTTC
d_call: -
j_call: TRBJ2-7
v_call: TRBV6-5
clone_size: -

cdr3_aa: CASRGSVAASTDTQYF
cdr3_nt: TGTGCCAGCAGAGGATCAGTAGCGGCTAGCACAGATACGCAGTATTTT
d_call: -
j_call: TRBJ2-3
v_call: TRBV5-4
clone_size: -

cdr3_aa: CASSLRDSSYEQYF
cdr3_nt: TGCGCCAGCAGCTTGCGGGACAGCTCCTACGAGCAGTACTTC
d_call: TRBD1
j_call: TRBJ2-7
v_call: TRBV5-1
clone_size: -

cdr3_aa: CASTTETGTALFF
cdr3_nt: TGTGCCAGCACCACCGAGACAGGGACGGCACTGTTTTTT
d_call: TRBD1
j_call: TRBJ1-4
v_call: TRBV12-3/TRBV12-4
clone_size: -

cdr3_aa: CASSQGDRDIGSPLHF
cdr3_nt: TGCGCCAGCAGCCAAGGGGACAGGGATATCGGTTCACCCCTCCACTTT
d_call: TRBD1
j_call: TRBJ1-6
v_call: TRBV4-3
clone_size: -

cdr3_aa: CASSPRAQGGSYEQYF
cdr3_nt: TGTGCCAGCAGCCCCAGGGCCCAGGGGGGATCCTACGAGCAGTACTTC
d_call: -
j_call: TRBJ2-7
v_call: TRBV7-8
clone_size: many

cdr3_aa: CASSPRRAGAMPKETQYF
cdr3_nt: TGTGCCAGCAGCCCCAGGAGAGCAGGGGCCATGCCTAAAGAGACCCAGTACTTC
d_call: -
j_call: TRBJ2-5
v_call: TRBV11-2
clone_size: -

cdr3_aa: CASSPRGGTQYF
cdr3_nt: TGTGCCAGTAGTCCTAGGGGGGGGACCCAGTACTTC
d_call: -
j_call: TRBJ2-5
v_call: TRBV19
clone_size: once

cdr3_aa: CASSLEGANYNSPLHF
cdr3_nt: TGTGCCAGCAGTTTAGAGGGGGCCAACTATAATTCACCCCTCCACTTT
d_call: TRBD1
j_call: TRBJ1-6
v_call: TRBV27
clone_size: -

cdr3_aa: CASSKEDNRGLDQPQHF
cdr3_nt: TGTGCCAGCAGCAAAGAGGACAACAGGGGGCTAGATCAGCCCCAGCATTTT
d_call: -
j_call: TRBJ1-5
v_call: TRBV21-1
clone_size: -